These 24 T cell receptor beta chains originate from one sample sequenced in a study of blood T cells in healthy people across ages. The second PCR ran roughly 7 to 12 cycles with a sample-barcoded 5' primer and J-beta primers. Each CDR3 protein is one row after TCRdb ran MiXCR on the 5' RACE reads. The sample includes 1.5 million to 2 million distinct CDR3 sequences, 28% of them seen just once. The specimen was blood. Receptors were obtained from a young woman in good health.

The chain is built from TRBV4-3 and TRBJ2-7; D possibly corresponds to TRBD2 (5 bases). Trimming cost V 5 bases and J 7 bases, with 15 bases left between them. The CDR3 runs to 13 residues. The germline V gene encodes CDR1 LGHNA and CDR2 YSLEER. The CDR3 nucleotides read TGCGCCAGCAGCGAGGGCCGGCTCGGGGAGCAGTACTTC. Translated: CASSEGRLGEQYF.

In its sample, this clonotype was seen once. The chain uses TRBV30 and TRBJ2-3, with D uncertain. CDR3 length equals 14 residues. Trimming cost V 4 bases and J 5 bases, with 16 bases left between them. Germline-derived CDR1 and CDR2 are GTSNPN and SVGIG (reference sequence). The CDR3 is CAWTSTDRVDTQYF. DNA for the CDR3: TGTGCCTGGACTTCCACCGATCGGGTAGATACGCAGTATTTT. The full variable domain, its missing parts supplied by reference TRBV30 and TRBJ2-3, is SQTIHQWPATLVQPVGSPLSLECTVEGTSNPNLYWYRQAAGRGLQLLFYSVGIGQISSEVPQNLSASRPQDRQFILSSKKLLLSDSGFYLCAWTSTDRVDTQYFGPGTRLTVL.

This chain joins TRBV20-1 and TRBJ2-7; 7 bases match TRBD2. Germline CDR1 and CDR2: DFQATT and SNEGSKA (reference sequence). The CDR3 has 14 amino acids. V lost 2 bases, J lost 2 bases, and 6 bases stayed unmatched. The chain's CDR3 is CSARWRLATYEQYF. The CDR3 DNA reads as TGCAGTGCTAGATGGCGACTAGCCACCTACGAGCAGTACTTC.

Many counts were recorded for this clonotype. CDR3 region: CSGWTGNTEAFF. The DNA for the CDR3 is TGCAGCGGATGGACAGGGAACACTGAAGCTTTCTTT. This chain links TRBV29-1 with TRBJ1-1; 7 bases line up with TRBD1. Germline CDR1 reads SQVTM; CDR2 reads ANQGSEA. Unmatched junction bases numbered 3, after V lost 7 bases and J lost 1 base. The CDR3 loop spans 12 amino acids.

Turning to this clonotype: Germline is not matched at one junction end, which may reflect a read error. The chain employs TRBV28 and TRBJ1-4; possible D gene TRBD1, 5 bases. Germline lookup yields CDR1 MDHEN and CDR2 SYDVKM. The CDR3 sequence is 14 residues long. DNA of the CDR3: TGTACCAGCAGCCCCGGGGACGGATTGGAAAAACTGTTTTTT. Protein sequence: CTSSPGDGLEKLFF.

At least ten counts were recorded for this clonotype. The chain combines TRBV6-5 with TRBJ2-7; TRBD2 agrees at 10 bases. Germline-derived CDR1 and CDR2 are MNHEY and SVGAGI. Losses at the gene ends were 6 bases for V and 5 bases for J; bases not matched to a gene: 7. The CDR3 totals 14 residues. This CDR3 is CASSFSGRADEQYF. CDR3 nucleotide sequence: TGTGCCAGCAGCTTCAGCGGGAGGGCAGACGAGCAGTACTTC.

This clonotype showed up just a few times. The rearrangement uses TRBV27 and TRBJ2-1, with D possibly being TRBD2 (5 bases). This CDR3 region has 17 residues. CDR1 is MNHEY, CDR2 SMNVEV, per germline (reference sequence). V dropped 7 bases and J dropped 6 bases, with 25 bases sitting between them. CDR3 region: CASTNLKQWLSGNEQFF. CDR3 DNA sequence: TGTGCCAGCACGAACCTAAAACAGTGGCTAAGCGGCAATGAGCAGTTCTTC.

The V and J genes are TRBV27 and TRBJ1-1, with D uncertain. Germline-derived CDR1 and CDR2 are MNHEY and SMNVEV (reference sequence). The CDR3 sequence is 14 residues long. V lost 2 bases, J lost 3 bases, and 10 bases lay in between. The CDR3 bases are TGTGCCAGCAGTTTAATTCGTTATGACACTGAAGCTTTCTTT. The encoded protein is CASSLIRYDTEAFF.

This clonotype showed up many times. The chain has TRBV29-1 and TRBJ2-3; the D gene is possibly TRBD1 (7 bases). This CDR3 spans 14 amino acids. CDR1 is SQVTM and CDR2 is ANQGSEA in the germline V gene. Trimming took 7 bases from V and 8 from J, leaving 22 bases between them. The CDR3 coding sequence is TGCAGCGCCAGCAAGGAGGGGGCCGTTTCTACGCAGTATTTT. Translating gives CSASKEGAVSTQYF.

This clonotype was recorded a few times. The chain recombines TRBV12-5 with TRBJ1-2; D is perhaps TRBD1 (6 bases). Per the germline V gene, CDR1 is LGHNT and CDR2 is FRNRAP. The V end lost 5 bases, the J end lost 3 bases, and 13 bases lay between the germline ends. CDR3 length: 14 residues. The CDR3 DNA reads TGTGCTAGTGGTACGACAGGAGGGGACTATGGCTACACCTTC. This gives the protein CASGTTGGDYGYTF.

The chain is built from TRBV30 and TRBJ1-5; D unclear. CDR1 is GTSNPN and CDR2 is SVGIG in the germline V gene (reference sequence). Deletions cut 5 bases from V and 4 bases from J, with 15 bases between. This CDR3 has 14 residues. The CDR3 bases are TGTGCCTGGGGCCCTGAGGGCTCAAATCAGCCCCAGCATTTT. It encodes CAWGPEGSNQPQHF.

This clonotype was seen many times. This chain connects TRBV24-1 to TRBJ2-6, with 8 bases lining up with TRBD2. Germline CDR1 and CDR2: KGHDR and SFDVKD. CDR3 size: 17 residues. The V and J ends lost 9 bases and 1 base, in that order; junction bases with no gene match: 10. This chain's CDR3 is CATGYSGTRSGANVLTF. The CDR3 DNA reads as TGTGCCACCGGATATTCTGGGACTAGGTCTGGGGCCAACGTCCTGACTTTC.

The rearrangement joins TRBV10-3 to TRBJ2-7; D not resolved. This CDR3 comprises 13 residues. The V and J ends lost 2 bases and 6 bases respectively, with 11 bases between them. Germline V gives CDR1 ENHRY, CDR2 SYGVKD. Here the CDR3 DNA reads TGTGCCATCAGTGAGGCGTTGAGCGCCGAGCAGTACTTC. This encodes CAISEALSAEQYF.

This chain joins TRBV18 and TRBJ2-7; 10 bases fit TRBD2. Germline V gives CDR1 KGHSH, CDR2 LQKENI. J was trimmed by 4 bases and V by 3 bases; bases with no gene match: 6. The CDR3 consists of 15 residues. The CDR3, as DNA: TGTGCCAGCTCACCTTTTAGCGGGAGGAATTACGAGCAGTACTTC. Encoded protein: CASSPFSGRNYEQYF.

This clonotype was counted a few times. J is TRBJ2-3 and V is TRBV9, with a weak D call TRBD2 (5 bases). CDR3 size: 14 residues. V lost 0 bases and J 5 bases, leaving 10 bases between the germline ends. Germline V gene data show CDR1 as SGDLS and CDR2 as YYNGEE. The CDR3 sequence is CASSVAGSGDTQYF. CDR3 nucleotide sequence: TGTGCCAGCAGCGTAGCGGGATCAGGAGATACGCAGTATTTT.

The chain couples TRBV2 to TRBJ1-5, with a weak D call TRBD1 (5 bases). This CDR3 is 15 amino acids long. V lost 1 base, J lost 5 bases, and 12 bases lay in between. Germline CDR1 reads SNHLY; CDR2 reads FYNNEI. The CDR3 coding sequence is TGTGCCAGCAGTGAAGAGGCGGGACGCGATCAGCCCCAGCATTTT. Amino acids: CASSEEAGRDQPQHF.

The chain joins TRBV30 to TRBJ1-5; 8 bases fit TRBD1. The CDR3 consists of 15 residues. Germline values: CDR1 GTSNPN, CDR2 SVGIG (reference sequence). Losses at the gene ends were 3 bases for V and 2 bases for J; bases not matched to a gene: 6. Here the CDR3 DNA reads TGTGCCTGGAGAGAGACAGGGGAAGGCAATCAGCCCCAGCATTTT. Translating it yields CAWRETGEGNQPQHF.

This sequence joins TRBV5-1 and TRBJ2-7; 9 bases align to TRBD2. From germline, CDR1 is SGHRS and CDR2 YFSETQ. V shed 4 bases, J shed 0 bases, and the junction held 8 bases outside the gene matches. The CDR3 extends over 16 amino acids. CDR3 bases: TGCGCCAGCAGCGGATGGACTAGCGTCTCCTCCTACGAGCAGTACTTC. Translated, it gives CASSGWTSVSSYEQYF.

A word on this clonotype: A read error is possible here, since a much larger clone lies one base away. The chain joins TRBV9 to TRBJ2-1; D remains ambiguous. The CDR3 has 14 amino acids. CDR1 and CDR2 from the germline V gene are SGDLS and YYNGEE. Trimming removed 3 bases at V and 5 bases at J, with 12 bases between. The CDR3 sequence: CASSAETPHNEQFF. Written as DNA, the CDR3 is TGTGCCAGCAGCGCAGAGACACCCCACAATGAGCAGTTCTTC.

V usage is TRBV11-2 and J usage is TRBJ2-7; D perhaps matches TRBD2 (6 bases). The CDR3 spans 17 residues. In germline, CDR1 is SGHAT, CDR2 FQNNGV. V was pared by 1 base and J by 4 bases, with 20 bases between. This CDR3 reads CASSLGYSGVGIYEQYF. The CDR3 bases are TGTGCCAGCAGCTTAGGCTACTCGGGGGTGGGCATTTACGAGCAGTACTTC.

This clonotype was counted a few times. V gene TRBV19 combines with J gene TRBJ2-7; 9 bases map to TRBD1. CDR3 length: 14 residues. Trimming at V came to 4 bases and at J to 6 bases, leaving 7 bases not matched to a gene. Germline values: CDR1 LNHDA, CDR2 SQIVND (reference sequence). The CDR3 protein is CASSTTGGASEQYF. Written as DNA, the CDR3 is TGTGCCAGTAGTACCACAGGGGGCGCCTCCGAGCAGTACTTC.

J is TRBJ2-5 and V is TRBV7-3, with D unclear. With 0 bases removed from V and 11 bases from J, the gap between germline ends came to 16 bases. This CDR3 has 14 amino acids. The germline gives CDR1 SGHTA, CDR2 FQGTGA. CDR3 in amino acids: CASSLTAGNNEQYF. CDR3 DNA: TGTGCCAGCAGCTTAACCGCTGGGAACAATGAGCAGTACTTC.

This clonotype was counted only a few times. The chain is built from TRBV3-1 and TRBJ2-5; D is tentatively TRBD1 or TRBD2 (5 bases each). This CDR3 comprises 13 residues. V was trimmed by 4 bases and J by 7 bases, leaving 13 bases between them. Germline CDR1 is LGHDT and CDR2 is YNNKEL (reference sequence). The DNA of the CDR3 is TGTGCCAGCAGCCCCGAGTTTGGGGGGACCCAGTACTTC. It yields the protein CASSPEFGGTQYF.

The rearrangement uses TRBV7-9 and TRBJ2-4; 9 bases fit TRBD1. This CDR3 has 14 residues. Looked up from germline, CDR1 is SEHNR and CDR2 is FQNEAQ (reference sequence). V was pared by 4 bases and J by 6 bases, with 4 bases of the junction left unmatched. CDR3 sequence reads: CASSSGQGVNIQYF. Here the CDR3 DNA reads TGTGCCAGCAGCTCGGGACAGGGAGTAAACATTCAGTACTTC.